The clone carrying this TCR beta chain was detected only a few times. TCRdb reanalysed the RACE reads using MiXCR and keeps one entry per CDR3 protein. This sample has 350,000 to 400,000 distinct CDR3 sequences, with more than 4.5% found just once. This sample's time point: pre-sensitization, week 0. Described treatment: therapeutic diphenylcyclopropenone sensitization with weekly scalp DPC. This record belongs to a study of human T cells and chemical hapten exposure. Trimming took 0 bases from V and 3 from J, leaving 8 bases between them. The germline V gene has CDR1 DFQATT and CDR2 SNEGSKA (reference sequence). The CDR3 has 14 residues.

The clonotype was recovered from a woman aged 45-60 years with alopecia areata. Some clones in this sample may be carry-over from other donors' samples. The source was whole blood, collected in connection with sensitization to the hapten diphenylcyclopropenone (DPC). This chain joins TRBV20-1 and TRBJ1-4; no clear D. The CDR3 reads CSARDEQPNEKLFF. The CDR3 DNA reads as TGCAGTGCTAGAGATGAACAGCCTAATGAAAAACTGTTTTTT.